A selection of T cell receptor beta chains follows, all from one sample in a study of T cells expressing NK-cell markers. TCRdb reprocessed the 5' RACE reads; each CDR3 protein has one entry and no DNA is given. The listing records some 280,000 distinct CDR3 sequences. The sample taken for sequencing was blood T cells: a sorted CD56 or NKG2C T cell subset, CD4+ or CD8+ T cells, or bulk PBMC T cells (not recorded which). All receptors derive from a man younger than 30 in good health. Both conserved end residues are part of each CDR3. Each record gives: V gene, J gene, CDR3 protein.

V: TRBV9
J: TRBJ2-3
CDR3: CASSAGGVDTQYF

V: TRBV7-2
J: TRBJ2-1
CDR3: CASSLVEGAWGSEQFF

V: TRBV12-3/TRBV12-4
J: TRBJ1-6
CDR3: CASSFLDRGRSPLHF

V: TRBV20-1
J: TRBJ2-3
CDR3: CSASAGGRGTDTQYF

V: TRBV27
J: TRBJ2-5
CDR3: CASSSQGRRYQETQYF

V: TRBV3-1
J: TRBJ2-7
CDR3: CASSRLRDRGYEQYF

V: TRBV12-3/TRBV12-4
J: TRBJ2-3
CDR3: CASSFGRGTDTQYF

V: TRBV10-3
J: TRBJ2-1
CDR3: CAISESRRASYNEQFF

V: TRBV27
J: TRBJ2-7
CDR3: CASSLWSPGGRPGVKVYEQYF

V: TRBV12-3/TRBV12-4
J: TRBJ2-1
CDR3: CASSLRAPVNEQFF

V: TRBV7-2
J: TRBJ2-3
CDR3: CASSYRLAGISTDTQYF

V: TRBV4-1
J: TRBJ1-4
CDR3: CASSQVTGPNEKLFF

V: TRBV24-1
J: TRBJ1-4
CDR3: CATSDLGKHEKLFF

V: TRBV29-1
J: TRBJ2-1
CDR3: CSVKLYTLDNEQFF

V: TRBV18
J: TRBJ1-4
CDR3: CASLRDINEKLFF

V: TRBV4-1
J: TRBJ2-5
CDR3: CASSHSRESTKETQYF

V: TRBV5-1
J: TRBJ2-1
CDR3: CASSLAAAGNEQFF